In its sample, the clone carrying this T cell receptor (beta chain) was seen many times. Its antigen remains unidentified. Every patient had bone marrow sampled while the disease was active. The data derive from a study of read filtering for tumor transcriptome and immune sequencing. Points from the study as a whole: About 80% of IR-seq clonotypes had one read, totaling about 3.5% of reads; RNA-seq: 74.6% and 44.6%. Even smaller IR-seq throughput identified most shared clonotypes.

From approximately 430 ng of RNA, a library with molecular barcoded alpha/delta and beta/gamma adaptors was made. TCRdb ran MiXCR on the reads and lists one entry per CDR3 protein. The table records 20,000 to 30,000 distinct CDR3 sequences, roughly 19% of them present only once. This sequence was found in a donor at least 40 years old with multiple myeloma. Sequenced input: a population of CD138-negative cells sorted from bone marrow.

The chain's CDR3 is CASSLASGKYAGELFF. The CDR3 region has the DNA TGTGCCAGCAGCTTAGCAAGCGGGAAGTATGCCGGGGAGCTGTTTTTT. The chain joins TRBV7-2 to TRBJ2-2; 7 bases are a match to TRBD2. The germline V gene encodes CDR1 SGHTA and CDR2 FQGNSA. The CDR3 has 16 amino acids. Trimming cost V 0 bases and J 6 bases; bases outside gene matches: 7. Using reference TRBV7-2 and TRBJ2-2 for the parts outside the CDR3, the full variable domain is GAGVSQSPSNKVTEKGKDVELRCDPISGHTALYWYRQSLGQGLEFLIYFQGNSAPDKSGLPSDRFSAERTGGSVSTLTIQRTQQEDSAVYLCASSLASGKYAGELFFGEGSRLTVL.